A selection of T cell receptor beta chains follows, all from one sample in a study of blood T cell repertoires in COVID-19. Sequencing was performed with immunoSEQ multiplex PCR; in TCRdb, only in-frame clones are kept and a portion is missing. The sample holds about half a million clones; roughly nine tenths are singletons and the top ten take roughly 0.92%. The source material was peripheral blood. The source is a man in his late teens or twenties with COVID-19, enrolled during active disease. Both conserved end residues are part of each CDR3. A D gene is named only where the DNA matches it firmly. Size is omitted from some rows. Given values are once, few, many or a class for expanded clones.

V gene	D gene	clone size	J gene	CDR3 protein	CDR3 DNA
TRBV30	TRBD2	NA	TRBJ2-3	CAWRAGGSTDTQYF	TGTGCCTGGAGGGCGGGAGGAAGCACAGATACGCAGTATTTT
TRBV5-1	TRBD2	NA	TRBJ2-1	CASSVGTSYNEQFF	TGCGCCAGCAGCGTCGGGACTAGCTACAATGAGCAGTTCTTC
TRBV11-2	TRBD1	NA	TRBJ2-7	CASSIAGTGGNEQYF	TGTGCCAGCAGCATCGCCGGGACAGGGGGCAACGAGCAGTACTTC
TRBV9	NA	NA	TRBJ1-1	CASSVDNSMNTEAFF	TGTGCCAGCAGCGTAGACAACAGCATGAACACTGAAGCTTTCTTT
TRBV18	TRBD1	NA	TRBJ2-2	CASSQDRGLVELFF	TGTGCCAGCTCACAAGACAGGGGGCTAGTGGAGCTGTTTTTT
TRBV2	TRBD2	NA	TRBJ2-3	CASGDGTSGTKATDTQYF	TGTGCCAGCGGCGACGGGACTAGCGGTACAAAGGCCACAGATACGCAGTATTTT
TRBV6-5	NA	NA	TRBJ1-1	CASSFAVNTEAFF	TGTGCCAGCAGCTTTGCAGTGAACACTGAAGCTTTCTTT
TRBV6-6	NA	NA	TRBJ1-1	CASRPGGKNTEAFF	TGTGCCAGCAGACCGGGAGGAAAGAACACTGAAGCTTTCTTT
TRBV4-1	TRBD2	NA	TRBJ2-5	CASSPRGEGKQETQYF	TGCGCCAGCAGCCCTCGGGGGGAGGGGAAACAAGAGACCCAGTACTTC
TRBV14	TRBD2	NA	TRBJ2-7	CASSPRGVPQYF	TGTGCCAGCAGCCCCCGGGGGGTCCCGCAGTACTTC
TRBV18	TRBD1	few	TRBJ1-5	CASSQQGNQPQHF	TGTGCCAGCTCACAACAGGGGAATCAGCCCCAGCATTTT
TRBV4-1	NA	NA	TRBJ2-3	CASSQDRVADTQYF	TGCGCCAGCAGCCAAGACAGGGTGGCGGATACGCAGTATTTT
TRBV10-1	TRBD1	NA	TRBJ1-5	CASQKRQGASIYDQPQHF	TGCGCCAGCCAAAAGCGCCAGGGGGCATCAATATACGATCAGCCCCAGCATTTT
TRBV7-2	NA	NA	TRBJ1-1	CASSLVATQGNTEAFF	TGTGCCAGCAGCTTAGTAGCCACACAGGGGAACACTGAAGCTTTCTTT
TRBV5-1	TRBD1	NA	TRBJ2-2	CASSIQQGAGTGELFF	TGCGCCAGCAGCATTCAACAGGGGGCGGGCACCGGGGAGCTGTTTTTT
TRBV6-1	TRBD1	once	TRBJ1-5	CASSDRQGAGQPQHF	TGTGCCAGCAGTGACCGACAGGGGGCAGGTCAGCCCCAGCATTTT
TRBV11-2	TRBD2	once	TRBJ2-2	CASSLIAGHFTGELFF	TGTGCCAGCAGCTTAATAGCGGGACACTTCACCGGGGAGCTGTTTTTT
TRBV7-9	NA	NA	TRBJ1-2	CASSSGDDYGYTF	TGTGCCAGCAGTTCAGGGGACGACTATGGCTACACCTTC
TRBV12-5	TRBD1	NA	TRBJ1-6	CASVLQGRGSPLHF	TGTGCTAGTGTTTTACAGGGGAGAGGTTCACCCCTCCACTTT
TRBV13	NA	NA	TRBJ1-2	CASSPRQDYGYTF	TGTGCCAGCAGCCCCCGACAGGACTATGGCTACACCTTC
TRBV7-3	NA	NA	TRBJ2-1	CASSLSVGESDEQFF	TGTGCCAGCAGCTTATCTGTCGGGGAATCGGATGAGCAGTTCTTC
TRBV29-1	NA	once	TRBJ1-1	CSVGRGLNTEAFF	TGCAGCGTTGGCCGTGGGCTGAACACTGAAGCTTTCTTT
TRBV7-8	TRBD1	NA	TRBJ2-7	CASSSSGTGPYEQYF	TGTGCCAGCAGCTCTTCCGGGACAGGTCCCTACGAGCAGTACTTC
TRBV5-1	TRBD2	once	TRBJ2-1	CASSLGASGGSYNEQFF	TGCGCCAGCAGCTTGGGAGCAAGCGGGGGGTCCTACAATGAGCAGTTCTTC
TRBV30	TRBD2	NA	TRBJ2-7	CAWVPASFSGRGSYEQYF	TGTGCCTGGGTACCGGCATCCTTTAGCGGGAGGGGCTCCTACGAGCAGTACTTC
TRBV7-9	TRBD1	NA	TRBJ1-1	CASSRTGADTEAFF	TGTGCCAGCAGCCGGACAGGGGCTGATACTGAAGCTTTCTTT
TRBV19	TRBD2	NA	TRBJ2-1	CASRSGLYNEQFF	TGTGCCAGTAGATCGGGACTATACAATGAGCAGTTCTTC
TRBV5-1	NA	NA	TRBJ1-1	CASSLPVSTEAFF	TGCGCCAGCAGCTTGCCGGTAAGCACTGAAGCTTTCTTT
TRBV5-3	NA	NA	TRBJ1-1	CARSSTPTNTEAFF	TGTGCCAGAAGCTCGACACCAACGAACACTGAAGCTTTCTTT
TRBV19	TRBD2	NA	TRBJ2-2	CASSRLAGRRVTGELFF	TGTGCCAGTAGTAGACTAGCGGGGCGCAGGGTCACCGGGGAGCTGTTTTTT
TRBV7-8	TRBD1	NA	TRBJ1-2	CASTGTGGEVDGYTF	TGTGCCAGCACTGGGACAGGGGGGGAGGTAGATGGCTACACCTTC
TRBV2	NA	NA	TRBJ1-2	CASIGGDGYTF	TGTGCCAGCATTGGAGGGGATGGCTACACCTTC
TRBV4-2	TRBD1	NA	TRBJ1-3	CASSQERDRGGNTIYF	TGTGCCAGCAGCCAAGAACGGGACAGGGGTGGAAACACCATATATTTT
TRBV5-4	TRBD2	NA	TRBJ2-7	CASSLDTSGNYEQYF	TGTGCCAGCAGCTTGGACACTAGCGGAAACTACGAGCAGTACTTC
TRBV2	NA	few	TRBJ2-2	CASSASGAIGELFF	TGTGCCAGCAGTGCATCAGGGGCAATCGGGGAGCTGTTTTTT
TRBV24-1	TRBD2	NA	TRBJ2-1	CATSAGTSVLNEQFF	TGTGCCACCAGTGCCGGGACTAGCGTTTTGAATGAGCAGTTCTTC
TRBV4-1	NA	NA	TRBJ2-1	CASSQEQGDNEQFF	TGCGCCAGCAGCCAAGAACAGGGCGACAATGAGCAGTTCTTC
TRBV5-4	TRBD2	NA	TRBJ2-3	CASSTTSGGANPTDTQYF	TGTGCCAGCAGCACCACTAGCGGGGGCGCCAATCCCACAGATACGCAGTATTTT
TRBV27	TRBD2	NA	TRBJ2-3	CASGLAGADTQYF	TGTGCCAGCGGACTAGCGGGAGCAGATACGCAGTATTTT
TRBV12-5	NA	NA	TRBJ1-1	CASGTGDTAEAFF	TGTGCTAGTGGTACGGGAGATACGGCTGAAGCTTTCTTT